A selection of T cell receptor beta chains follows, all from one sample in a study of a mutant IDH1 vaccine in newly diagnosed glioma. Data came from immunoSEQ multiplex PCR; TCRdb stores just in-frame clones and leaves some out. The sample yields 25,000 to 35,000 clones, about 90% seen once. Their cognate antigens are unknown. Source: PBMCs, taken from a glioma patient whose treatment included an IDH1 peptide vaccine. These receptors originate from a man aged 18 to 29 with glioma. The CDR3 runs from the conserved cysteine through the conserved F or W. D genes are given only for firm matches. Clone size, where shown, is once, few, many, or a class for clones that have expanded.

TRBV6-5	TRBJ2-7	NA	NA	CASSLPGEQYF	TGTGCCAGCAGTTTACCCGGCGAGCAGTACTTC
TRBV29-1	TRBJ2-2	TRBD1	medium-sized	CSVATGTGGTGELFF	TGCAGCGTCGCCACCGGGACAGGGGGAACCGGGGAGCTGTTTTTT
TRBV11-2	TRBJ1-3	NA	NA	CASSTAMGFGGNTIYF	TGTGCCAGCAGCACTGCCATGGGATTTGGGGGAAACACCATATATTTT
TRBV30	TRBJ2-1	NA	NA	CAWSSGLSYNEQFF	TGTGCCTGGAGCTCGGGTCTCTCCTACAATGAGCAGTTCTTC
TRBV5-1	TRBJ2-7	NA	NA	CASRFATGHTYEQYF	TGCGCCAGCAGATTCGCAACGGGACACACCTACGAGCAGTACTTC
TRBV4-3	TRBJ2-1	TRBD2	once	CASSHPLAGGGNEQFF	TGCGCCAGCAGCCACCCCCTAGCGGGAGGGGGCAATGAGCAGTTCTTC
TRBV4-3	TRBJ1-1	NA	NA	CASSQGTGGGTEAFF	TGCGCCAGCAGCCAAGGGACGGGCGGAGGCACTGAAGCTTTCTTT
TRBV5-6	TRBJ2-7	TRBD2	NA	CASSLLGTNPMEQYF	TGTGCCAGCAGCTTGCTCGGGACTAACCCGATGGAGCAGTACTTC
TRBV4-2	TRBJ1-2	NA	NA	CASSPRQGRYYGYTF	TGTGCCAGCAGCCCTCGCCAGGGGAGATATTATGGCTACACCTTC
TRBV7-9	TRBJ2-7	TRBD1	NA	CASSARDRPVGEQYF	TGTGCCAGCAGCGCCCGGGACAGGCCAGTTGGAGAGCAGTACTTC
TRBV5-1	TRBJ2-3	TRBD2	NA	CASSPRTSGFADTQYF	TGCGCCAGCAGCCCGAGGACTAGCGGGTTCGCAGATACGCAGTATTTT
TRBV7-2	TRBJ1-1	NA	NA	CASSFGTPRGEAFF	TGTGCCAGCAGCTTTGGGACGCCCCGAGGAGAAGCTTTCTTT
TRBV10-3	TRBJ2-5	NA	NA	CAISDPGDTQETQYF	TGTGCCATCAGTGACCCAGGAGATACCCAAGAGACCCAGTACTTC
TRBV15	TRBJ1-5	TRBD1	NA	CATSRDQGQGGQPQHF	TGTGCCACCAGCAGAGATCAAGGACAGGGGGGTCAGCCCCAGCATTTT
TRBV2	TRBJ1-1	NA	NA	CASSGTVGAFF	TGTGCCAGCAGTGGGACAGTGGGAGCTTTCTTT
TRBV5-1	TRBJ2-2	TRBD1	NA	CASSLGQGQNGELFF	TGCGCCAGCAGCTTGGGACAGGGGCAGAACGGGGAGCTGTTTTTT
TRBV7-9	TRBJ1-5	NA	NA	CASSFGGGLNQPQHF	TGTGCCAGCAGCTTTGGAGGGGGGCTCAATCAGCCCCAGCATTTT
TRBV10-3	TRBJ2-4	NA	NA	CAISARADKNIQYF	TGTGCCATCTCAGCTAGGGCCGACAAAAACATTCAGTACTTC
TRBV4-1	TRBJ1-1	NA	NA	CASSPDGRFTTEAFF	TGCGCCAGCAGCCCAGACGGACGGTTTACCACTGAAGCTTTCTTT
TRBV5-5	TRBJ2-7	NA	NA	CASSLAYNSYEQYF	TGTGCCAGCAGCTTGGCTTACAACTCCTACGAGCAGTACTTC
TRBV29-1	TRBJ2-1	TRBD1	NA	CSVPSDRGNEQFF	TGCAGCGTTCCCTCAGACAGGGGCAATGAGCAGTTCTTC
TRBV6-5	TRBJ2-1	NA	NA	CASSYSARSYNEQFF	TGTGCCAGCAGTTACTCGGCGCGCTCCTACAATGAGCAGTTCTTC
TRBV4-1	TRBJ1-4	NA	few	CASSQGYNEKLFF	TGCGCCAGCAGCCAAGGTTATAATGAAAAACTGTTTTTT
TRBV29-1	TRBJ1-2	NA	NA	CSVKADRSWIYGYTF	TGCAGCGTTAAGGCGGACCGCTCATGGATCTATGGCTACACCTTC
TRBV6-5	TRBJ1-1	NA	few	CASSPTENTEAFF	TGTGCCAGCAGCCCGACAGAAAACACTGAAGCTTTCTTT
TRBV4-2	TRBJ1-3	NA	once	CASSQVENKRSGNTIYF	TGTGCCAGCAGCCAAGTCGAAAACAAACGCTCTGGAAACACCATATATTTT
TRBV28	TRBJ1-1	NA	NA	CASRRYTEAFF	TGTGCCAGTAGGAGGTACACTGAAGCTTTCTTT
TRBV5-1	TRBJ1-1	NA	NA	CASSLDGMNTEAFF	TGCGCCAGCAGCCTTGACGGGATGAACACTGAAGCTTTCTTT
TRBV6-5	TRBJ1-1	NA	NA	CASSYSLDTEAFF	TGTGCCAGCAGTTACTCACTAGACACTGAAGCTTTCTTT
TRBV5-6	TRBJ2-7	TRBD1	NA	CASSLGQGGLEQYF	TGTGCCAGCAGCCTCGGACAGGGGGGTCTCGAGCAGTACTTC
TRBV2	TRBJ2-7	NA	NA	CARFDPQTYEQYF	TGTGCCAGGTTTGACCCCCAGACCTACGAGCAGTACTTC
TRBV7-9	TRBJ1-2	NA	NA	CASSPLGRPGIF	TGTGCCAGCAGCCCATTGGGGCGGCCTGGTATCTTC
TRBV7-9	TRBJ2-7	NA	NA	CASSFRSGNFYEQYF	TGTGCCAGCAGCTTTCGTTCAGGGAATTTCTACGAGCAGTACTTC
TRBV6-5	TRBJ1-1	TRBD1	NA	CASSYSTDRRTEAFF	TGTGCCAGCAGTTACTCCACGGACAGGAGGACTGAAGCTTTCTTT
TRBV18	TRBJ2-1	NA	few	CASSPRGRIDEQFF	TGTGCCAGCTCACCACGGGGGCGTATCGATGAGCAGTTCTTC
TRBV6-5	TRBJ2-5	NA	NA	CASSYQLDTGETQYF	TGTGCCAGCAGTTACCAGCTGGACACTGGCGAGACCCAGTACTTC
TRBV30	TRBJ2-2	NA	NA	CAWVLSNTGELFF	TGTGCCTGGGTTTTATCGAACACCGGGGAGCTGTTTTTT
TRBV13	TRBJ2-1	NA	NA	CASRLFGGTFEQFF	TGTGCCAGCAGGTTGTTCGGGGGTACTTTTGAGCAGTTCTTC
TRBV2	TRBJ1-1	NA	NA	CASSEQGGAFF	TGTGCCAGCAGTGAACAGGGAGGAGCTTTCTTT
TRBV4-1	TRBJ1-3	NA	once	CASSQGGGQISGNTIYF	TGCGCCAGCAGCCAAGGGGGAGGGCAAATCTCTGGAAACACCATATATTTT
TRBV5-4	TRBJ2-1	TRBD2	NA	CASSPGLTSGNYNEQFF	TGTGCCAGCAGCCCCGGCTTGACTAGCGGGAACTACAATGAGCAGTTCTTC
TRBV28	TRBJ1-2	NA	NA	CASSLRWGGDGYTF	TGTGCCAGCAGTTTACGTTGGGGGGGCGATGGCTACACCTTC
TRBV29-1	TRBJ1-1	NA	NA	CSVWDTEAFF	TGCAGCGTTTGGGACACTGAAGCTTTCTTT
TRBV5-4	TRBJ1-1	TRBD1	once	CASSSGGQGGAEAFF	TGTGCCAGCAGCTCAGGGGGACAGGGAGGCGCTGAAGCTTTCTTT
TRBV5-1	TRBJ2-5	NA	NA	CASSLLTSQETQYF	TGCGCCAGCAGCTTGTTGACTAGCCAAGAGACCCAGTACTTC
TRBV6-5	TRBJ1-2	NA	NA	CASSYSQGALTF	TGTGCCAGCAGTTACTCTCAGGGAGCTCTTACCTTC
TRBV6-1	TRBJ1-2	TRBD1	NA	CASSEAGTAYGYTF	TGTGCCAGCAGTGAAGCAGGGACAGCCTATGGCTACACCTTC
TRBV5-1	TRBJ1-1	NA	NA	CASSPSTVNTEAFF	TGCGCCAGCAGCCCCTCGACGGTGAACACTGAAGCTTTCTTT